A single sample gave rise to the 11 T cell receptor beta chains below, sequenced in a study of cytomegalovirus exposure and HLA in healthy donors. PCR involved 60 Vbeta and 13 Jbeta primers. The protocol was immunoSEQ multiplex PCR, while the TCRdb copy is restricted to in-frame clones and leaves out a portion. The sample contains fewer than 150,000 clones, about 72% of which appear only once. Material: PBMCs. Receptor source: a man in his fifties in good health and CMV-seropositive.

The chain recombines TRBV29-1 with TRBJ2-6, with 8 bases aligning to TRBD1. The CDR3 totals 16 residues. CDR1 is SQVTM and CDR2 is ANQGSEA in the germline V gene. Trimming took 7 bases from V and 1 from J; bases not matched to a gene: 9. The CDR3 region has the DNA TGCAGCGCCTCTACAGGGGGTAGTTCTGGGGCCAACGTCCTGACTTTC. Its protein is CSASTGGSSGANVLTF.

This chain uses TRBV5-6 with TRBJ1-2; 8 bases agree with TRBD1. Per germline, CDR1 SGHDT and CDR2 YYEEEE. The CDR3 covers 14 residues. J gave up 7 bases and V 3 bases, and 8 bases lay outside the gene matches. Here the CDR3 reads CASSYGQGSGGYTF. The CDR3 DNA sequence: TGTGCCAGCAGCTACGGACAGGGCAGTGGTGGCTACACCTTC.

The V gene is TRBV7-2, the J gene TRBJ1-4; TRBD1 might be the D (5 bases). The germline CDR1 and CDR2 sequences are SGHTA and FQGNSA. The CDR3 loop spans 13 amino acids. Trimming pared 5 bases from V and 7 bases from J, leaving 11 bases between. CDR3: CASSRSGGEKLFF. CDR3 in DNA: TGTGCCAGCAGCAGAAGCGGGGGTGAAAAACTGTTTTTT.

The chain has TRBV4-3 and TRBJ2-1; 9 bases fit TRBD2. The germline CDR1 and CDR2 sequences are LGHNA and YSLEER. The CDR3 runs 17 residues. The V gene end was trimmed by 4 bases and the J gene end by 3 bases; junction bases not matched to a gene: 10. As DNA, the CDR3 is TGCGCCAGCAGCCCCGGGGGGAGCGGGGGGTTCTACAATGAGCAGTTCTTC. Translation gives CASSPGGSGGFYNEQFF.

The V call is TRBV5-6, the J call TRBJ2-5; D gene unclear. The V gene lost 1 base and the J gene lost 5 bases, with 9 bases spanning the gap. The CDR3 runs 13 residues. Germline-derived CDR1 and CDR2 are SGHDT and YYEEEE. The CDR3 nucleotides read TGTGCCAGCAGCTTGCACGGCAGGGAGACCCAGTACTTC. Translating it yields CASSLHGRETQYF. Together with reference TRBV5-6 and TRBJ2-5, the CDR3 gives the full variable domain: DAGVTQSPTHLIKTRGQQVTLRCSPKSGHDTVSWYQQALGQGPQFIFQYYEEEERQRGNFPDRFSGHQFPNYSSELNVNALLLGDSALYLCASSLHGRETQYFGPGTRLLVL.

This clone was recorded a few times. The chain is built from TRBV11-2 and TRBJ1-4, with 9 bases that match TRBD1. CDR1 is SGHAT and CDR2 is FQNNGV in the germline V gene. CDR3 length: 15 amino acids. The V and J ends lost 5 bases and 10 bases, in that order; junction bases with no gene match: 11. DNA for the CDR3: TGTGCCAGCAGCCCAGGGACAGGGATAGGGGGAAAACTGTTTTTT. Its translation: CASSPGTGIGGKLFF. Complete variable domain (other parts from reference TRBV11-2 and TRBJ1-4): EAGVAQSPRYKIIEKRQSVAFWCNPISGHATLYWYQQILGQGPKLLIQFQNNGVVDDSQLPKDRFSAERLKGVDSTLKIQPAKLEDSAVYLCASSPGTGIGGKLFFGSGTQLSVL.

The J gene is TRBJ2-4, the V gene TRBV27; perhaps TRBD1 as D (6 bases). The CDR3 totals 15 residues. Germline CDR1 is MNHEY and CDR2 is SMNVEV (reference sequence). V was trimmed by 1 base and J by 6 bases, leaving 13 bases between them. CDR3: CASSLWKGQLNIQYF. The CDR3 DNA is TGTGCCAGCAGTTTATGGAAGGGACAACTAAACATTCAGTACTTC.

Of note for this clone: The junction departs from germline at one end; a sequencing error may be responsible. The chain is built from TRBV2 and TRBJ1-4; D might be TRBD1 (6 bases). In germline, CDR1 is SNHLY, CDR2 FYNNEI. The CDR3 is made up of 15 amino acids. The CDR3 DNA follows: TGTGCCAGCAGCGAAGGGGGGAGGGCTAATGAAAAACTGTTTTTT. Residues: CASSEGGRANEKLFF.

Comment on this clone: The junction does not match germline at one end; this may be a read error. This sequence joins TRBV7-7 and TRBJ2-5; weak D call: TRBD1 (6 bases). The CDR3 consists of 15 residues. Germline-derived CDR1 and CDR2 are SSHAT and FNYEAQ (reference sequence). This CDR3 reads CASSPRSGAGETQYF. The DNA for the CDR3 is TGTGCTAGCAGCCCCAGGTCAGGGGCGGGTGAGACCCAGTACTTC.

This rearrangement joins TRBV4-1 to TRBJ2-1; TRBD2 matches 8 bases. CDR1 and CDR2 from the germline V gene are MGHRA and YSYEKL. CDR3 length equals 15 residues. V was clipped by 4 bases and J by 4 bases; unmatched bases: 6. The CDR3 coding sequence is TGCGCCAGCAGCCCAGGGACTAGTATTTACAATGAGCAGTTCTTC. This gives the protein CASSPGTSIYNEQFF.

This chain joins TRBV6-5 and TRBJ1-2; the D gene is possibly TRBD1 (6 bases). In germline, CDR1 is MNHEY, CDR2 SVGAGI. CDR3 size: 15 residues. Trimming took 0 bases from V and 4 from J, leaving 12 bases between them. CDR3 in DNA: TGTGCCAGCAGTTACTCGACAGGTGGGACCTATGGCTACACCTTC. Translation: CASSYSTGGTYGYTF.